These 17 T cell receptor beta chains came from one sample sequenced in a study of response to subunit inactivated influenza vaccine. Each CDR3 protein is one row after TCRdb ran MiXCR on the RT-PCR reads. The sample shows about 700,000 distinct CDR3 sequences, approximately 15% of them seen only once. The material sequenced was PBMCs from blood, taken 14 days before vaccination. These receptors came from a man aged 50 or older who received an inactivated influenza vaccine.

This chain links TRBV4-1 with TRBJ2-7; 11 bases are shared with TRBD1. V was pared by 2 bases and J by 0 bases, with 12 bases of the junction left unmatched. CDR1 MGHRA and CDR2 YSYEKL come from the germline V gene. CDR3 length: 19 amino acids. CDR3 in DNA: TGCGCCAGCAGCCAAAGGTCATTCTTAGGACAGGGGGCCTCCTACGAGCAGTACTTC. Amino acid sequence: CASSQRSFLGQGASYEQYF.

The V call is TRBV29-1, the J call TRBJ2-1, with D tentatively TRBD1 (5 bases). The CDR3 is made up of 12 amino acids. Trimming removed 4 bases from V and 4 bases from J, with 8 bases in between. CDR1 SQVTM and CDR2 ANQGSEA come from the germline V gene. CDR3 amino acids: CSVARDYNEQFF. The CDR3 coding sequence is TGCAGCGTTGCCAGGGATTACAATGAGCAGTTCTTC.

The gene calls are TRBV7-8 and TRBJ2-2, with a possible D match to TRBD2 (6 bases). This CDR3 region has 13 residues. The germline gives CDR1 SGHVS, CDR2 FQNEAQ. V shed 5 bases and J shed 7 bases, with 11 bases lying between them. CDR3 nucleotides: TGTGCCAGCAGCGACTCGGGAGTCGGGGAGCTGTTTTTT. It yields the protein CASSDSGVGELFF.

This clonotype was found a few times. This chain's CDR3 is CASSTQTGQRNYGYTF. CDR3 sequence (DNA): TGTGCCAGCAGCACCCAGACGGGACAGCGTAACTATGGCTACACCTTC. This chain links TRBV7-4 with TRBJ1-2, with 7 bases that match TRBD1. V shed 5 bases and J 1 base; nucleotides not matched to a gene: 10. Germline CDR1 is SGHVT and CDR2 is SQSDAQ. This CDR3 has 16 residues.

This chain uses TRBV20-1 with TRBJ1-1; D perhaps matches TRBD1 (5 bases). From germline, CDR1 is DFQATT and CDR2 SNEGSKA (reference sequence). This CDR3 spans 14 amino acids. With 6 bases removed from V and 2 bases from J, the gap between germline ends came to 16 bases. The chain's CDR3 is CSALGVFSNTEAFF. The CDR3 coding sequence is TGCAGTGCACTAGGGGTCTTTTCTAACACTGAAGCTTTCTTT.

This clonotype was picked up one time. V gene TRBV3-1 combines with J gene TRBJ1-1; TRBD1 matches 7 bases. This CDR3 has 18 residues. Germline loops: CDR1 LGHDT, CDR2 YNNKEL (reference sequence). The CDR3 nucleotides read TGTACCTTCTGTCCGACCGGACAGGCCATCGGGGTGAACACTGAAGCTTTCTTT. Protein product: CTFCPTGQAIGVNTEAFF.

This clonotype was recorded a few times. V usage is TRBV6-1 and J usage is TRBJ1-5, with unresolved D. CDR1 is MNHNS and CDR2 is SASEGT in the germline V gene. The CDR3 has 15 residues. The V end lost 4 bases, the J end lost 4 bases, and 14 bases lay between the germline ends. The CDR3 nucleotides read TGTGCCAGCAGTGCCGGGCCGATGGGAAATCAGCCCCAGCATTTT. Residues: CASSAGPMGNQPQHF.

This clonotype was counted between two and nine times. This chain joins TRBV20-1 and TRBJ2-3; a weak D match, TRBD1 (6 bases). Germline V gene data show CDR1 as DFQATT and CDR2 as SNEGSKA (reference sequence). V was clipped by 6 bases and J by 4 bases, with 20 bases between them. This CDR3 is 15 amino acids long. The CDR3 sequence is CSALSQGWGPDTQYF. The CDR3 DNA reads TGCAGTGCCCTCTCCCAGGGGTGGGGTCCAGATACGCAGTATTTT.

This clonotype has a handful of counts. CDR3 protein: CSARFLVIPGTANSPLHF. CDR3 coding DNA: TGCAGTGCTAGGTTTCTAGTAATCCCCGGGACAGCAAATTCACCCCTCCACTTT. The gene calls are TRBV20-1 and TRBJ1-6; 7 bases map to TRBD1. Looked up from germline, CDR1 is DFQATT and CDR2 is SNEGSKA (reference sequence). The CDR3 has 18 residues. V trimming: 3 bases; J trimming: 7 bases; junction bases outside the gene matches: 18.

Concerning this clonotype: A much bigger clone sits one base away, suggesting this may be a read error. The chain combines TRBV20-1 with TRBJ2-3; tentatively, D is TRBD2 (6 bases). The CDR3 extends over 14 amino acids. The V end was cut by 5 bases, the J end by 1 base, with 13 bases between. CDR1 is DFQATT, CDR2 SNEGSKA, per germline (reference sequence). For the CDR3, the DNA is TGCAGTGCTGCGGCGGGGACTGGCACAGATACGCAGTATTTT. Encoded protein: CSAAAGTGTDTQYF.

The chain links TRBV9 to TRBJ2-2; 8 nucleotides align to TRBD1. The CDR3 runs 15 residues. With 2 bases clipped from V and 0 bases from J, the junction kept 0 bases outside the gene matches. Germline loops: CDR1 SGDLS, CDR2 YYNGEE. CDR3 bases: TGTGCCAGCAGCGTGGACAGGGCGAACACCGGGGAGCTGTTTTTT. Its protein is CASSVDRANTGELFF.

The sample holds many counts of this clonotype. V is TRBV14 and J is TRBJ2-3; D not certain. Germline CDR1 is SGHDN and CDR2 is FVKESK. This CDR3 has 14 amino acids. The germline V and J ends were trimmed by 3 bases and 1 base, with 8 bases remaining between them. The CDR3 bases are TGTGCCAGCAGCCAGTTACGGGGCACAGATACGCAGTATTTT. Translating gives CASSQLRGTDTQYF.

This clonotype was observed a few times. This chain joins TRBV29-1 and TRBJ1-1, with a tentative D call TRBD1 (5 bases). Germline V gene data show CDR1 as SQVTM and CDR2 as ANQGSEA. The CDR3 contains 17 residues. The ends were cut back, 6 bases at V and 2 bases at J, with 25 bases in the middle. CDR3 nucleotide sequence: TGCAGCGTCGAACCTCTGGGGGAGGGTTACGCCAACACTGAAGCTTTCTTT. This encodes CSVEPLGEGYANTEAFF.

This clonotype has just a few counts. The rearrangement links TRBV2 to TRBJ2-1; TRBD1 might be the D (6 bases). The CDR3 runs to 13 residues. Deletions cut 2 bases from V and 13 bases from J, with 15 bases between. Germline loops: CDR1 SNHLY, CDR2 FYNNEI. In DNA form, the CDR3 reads TGTGCCAGCAGTGAACTCCCAGGGGAATCACAGTTCTTC. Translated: CASSELPGESQFF. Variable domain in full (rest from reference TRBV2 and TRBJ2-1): EPEVTQTPSHQVTQMGQEVILRCVPISNHLYFYWYRQILGQKVEFLVSFYNNEISEKSEIFDDQFSVERPDGSNFTLKIRSTKLEDSAMYFCASSELPGESQFFGPGTRLTVL.

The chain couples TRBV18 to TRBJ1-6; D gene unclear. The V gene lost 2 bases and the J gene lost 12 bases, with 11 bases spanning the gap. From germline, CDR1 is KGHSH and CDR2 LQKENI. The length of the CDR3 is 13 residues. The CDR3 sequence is CASSPEAKRPLHF. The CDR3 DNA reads TGTGCCAGCTCACCAGAGGCGAAACGACCCCTCCACTTT.

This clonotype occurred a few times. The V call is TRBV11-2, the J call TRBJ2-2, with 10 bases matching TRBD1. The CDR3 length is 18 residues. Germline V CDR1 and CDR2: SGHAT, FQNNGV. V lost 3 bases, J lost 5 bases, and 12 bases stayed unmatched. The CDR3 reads CASSLPRSGTGVTGELFF. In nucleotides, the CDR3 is TGTGCCAGCAGCTTGCCTCGGAGTGGGACAGGGGTAACCGGGGAGCTGTTTTTT. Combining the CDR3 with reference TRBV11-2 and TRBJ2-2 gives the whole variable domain EAGVAQSPRYKIIEKRQSVAFWCNPISGHATLYWYQQILGQGPKLLIQFQNNGVVDDSQLPKDRFSAERLKGVDSTLKIQPAKLEDSAVYLCASSLPRSGTGVTGELFFGEGSRLTVL.

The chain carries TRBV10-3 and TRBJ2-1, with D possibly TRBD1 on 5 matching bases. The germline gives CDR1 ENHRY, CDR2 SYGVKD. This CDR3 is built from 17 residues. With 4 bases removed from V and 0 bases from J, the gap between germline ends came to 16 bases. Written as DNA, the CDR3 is TGTGCCATCAGTGGGGGAACAGGACGGAGCTCCTACAATGAGCAGTTCTTC. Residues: CAISGGTGRSSYNEQFF.